This is a list of T cell receptor beta chains from one sample in a study of cytomegalovirus exposure and HLA in healthy donors. Using immunoSEQ multiplex PCR, the repertoire was profiled, and TCRdb retains in-frame clones only, with some absent. The sample holds 70,000 to 90,000 clones; 65% to 70% are singletons and the top ten take 20% to 25%. Specimen: PBMCs. All receptors derive from a man in his forties in good health and CMV-seropositive. CDR3s include the opening cysteine and the closing phenylalanine or tryptophan.

v_call: TRBV7-9; j_call: TRBJ1-2; cdr3_aa: CASSSNRDRVALGYTF
v_call: TRBV4-1; j_call: TRBJ1-1; cdr3_aa: CASSLGTRPMNTEAFF
v_call: TRBV5-1; j_call: TRBJ1-1; cdr3_aa: CASSFSIPGNTEAFF
v_call: TRBV5-6; j_call: TRBJ1-2; cdr3_aa: CASSLAAGRRGYTF
v_call: TRBV18; j_call: TRBJ1-2; cdr3_aa: CASSPTQGYGYTF
v_call: TRBV7-9; j_call: TRBJ2-7; cdr3_aa: CASSPGFIGTAKNYEQYF
v_call: TRBV30; j_call: NA; cdr3_aa: CAWRLAGGYEQYF
v_call: TRBV10-1; j_call: TRBJ2-7; cdr3_aa: CARGRDRAYEQYF
v_call: TRBV9; j_call: TRBJ2-7; cdr3_aa: CASSVGVPGTGFHEQYF
v_call: TRBV9; j_call: TRBJ1-1; cdr3_aa: CASSSTQGTEAFF
v_call: TRBV5-5; j_call: TRBJ1-3; cdr3_aa: CASTDYRVRTSGNTIYF
v_call: TRBV6-6; j_call: TRBJ2-1; cdr3_aa: CASSYGQTGVNEQFF
v_call: TRBV6-5; j_call: TRBJ1-4; cdr3_aa: CASSYGGAFGEKLFF
v_call: TRBV18; j_call: TRBJ2-2; cdr3_aa: CASSPGQVTGELFF
v_call: TRBV28; j_call: TRBJ2-7; cdr3_aa: CASSGSGTGGREQYF
v_call: TRBV10-3; j_call: TRBJ2-2; cdr3_aa: CAISDGGNTGELFF
v_call: TRBV7-7; j_call: TRBJ2-5; cdr3_aa: CASSRQGRETQYF
v_call: TRBV10-3; j_call: TRBJ2-3; cdr3_aa: CAISPGQVDTQYF
v_call: TRBV27; j_call: TRBJ2-7; cdr3_aa: CASSRTGRDEQYF
v_call: TRBV13; j_call: TRBJ1-2; cdr3_aa: CASSENRGWGYGYTF
v_call: TRBV19; j_call: TRBJ2-2; cdr3_aa: CASSAFAGGGTGELFF
v_call: TRBV7-9; j_call: TRBJ1-2; cdr3_aa: CASSLGQNYGYTF
v_call: TRBV7-6; j_call: TRBJ2-7; cdr3_aa: CASSPGVNEQYF
v_call: TRBV5-5; j_call: TRBJ1-4; cdr3_aa: CASSPGQGPTNEKLFF
v_call: TRBV28; j_call: TRBJ1-2; cdr3_aa: CASSLRTGPNYGYTF
v_call: TRBV11-3; j_call: TRBJ2-1; cdr3_aa: CASSFPLAGGPEQFF
v_call: TRBV4-3; j_call: TRBJ2-2; cdr3_aa: CASRQNRDGAGELFF
v_call: TRBV7-2; j_call: TRBJ2-2; cdr3_aa: CASSLEGTSGSRELFF
v_call: TRBV9; j_call: TRBJ1-2; cdr3_aa: CASSVDGRGYYGYTF
v_call: TRBV11-3; j_call: TRBJ1-2; cdr3_aa: CASTRFGEYGYTF
v_call: TRBV28; j_call: TRBJ1-2; cdr3_aa: CASSTGQGHYGYTF
v_call: TRBV7-2; j_call: TRBJ2-5; cdr3_aa: CASSLSAGETQYF
v_call: TRBV30; j_call: TRBJ1-2; cdr3_aa: CAWSADRGTF
v_call: TRBV4-1; j_call: TRBJ1-1; cdr3_aa: CASSQGTQNTEAFF
v_call: TRBV7-9; j_call: TRBJ2-7; cdr3_aa: CASSLSGPYEQYF
v_call: TRBV6-6; j_call: TRBJ1-1; cdr3_aa: CASSYPGQEAFF